A selection of T cell receptor beta chains follows, all from one sample in a study of a mutant IDH1 vaccine in newly diagnosed glioma. TCRdb's table, derived via immunoSEQ multiplex PCR, lists solely in-frame clones and lacks some. The sample gives tens of thousands of clones, approximately 80% of which show up once; roughly 19% is in the top ten. This material consisted of PBMCs, taken from a glioma patient treated with radiotherapy, temozolomide or both. The receptors stem from a man aged 30 to 39 with glioma. CDR3s include the opening cysteine and the closing phenylalanine or tryptophan. The order of the fields is clone size, V gene, D gene, J gene, CDR3 DNA, CDR3 protein. The D gene is left open where the match is weak. A clone size is listed for some rows: how often the clone was seen (once, few, many), or a class if it is expanded.

.	TRBV5-4	TRBD1	TRBJ2-2	TGTGCCAGCAGCTTAGGACAGGGTCTTTCTGGCACCGGGGAGCTGTTTTTT	CASSLGQGLSGTGELFF
.	TRBV4-3	.	TRBJ2-1	TGCGCCAGCAGCCAGAGTAGCGCCGACTACAATGAGCAGTTCTTC	CASSQSSADYNEQFF
.	TRBV5-4	.	TRBJ1-1	TGTGCCAGCAGCTTGCCTTTTACGCCAGATGAAGCTTTCTTT	CASSLPFTPDEAFF
.	TRBV4-1	.	TRBJ2-2	TGCGCCAGCAGCCAAGATCGGGTAGCCGGGGAGCTGTTTTTT	CASSQDRVAGELFF
.	TRBV4-3	.	TRBJ1-3	TGCGCCAGCAGCCAAGAAGGGGCCGGGACTCTAACTGGAAACACCATATATTTT	CASSQEGAGTLTGNTIYF
.	TRBV5-1	TRBD1	TRBJ2-3	TGCGCCAGCAGCTTGGCTACAGGGGGGATTGGCACAGATACGCAGTATTTT	CASSLATGGIGTDTQYF
.	TRBV2	TRBD1	TRBJ2-1	TGTGCCAGCAGTCCGACAGGGTTGCCTGAGCAGTTCTTC	CASSPTGLPEQFF
.	TRBV7-6	.	TRBJ2-7	TGTGCCAGCACCTTGGGGTGGGACTCGGACTACGAGCAGTACTTC	CASTLGWDSDYEQYF
.	TRBV30	TRBD2	TRBJ2-7	TGTGCCTGGAGTGTAAACGCGGGGGGTTACTACGAGCAGTACTTC	CAWSVNAGGYYEQYF
.	TRBV19	.	TRBJ1-5	TGTGCCAGTAGTAAGGAAAGAAATCAGCCCCAGCATTTT	CASSKERNQPQHF
.	TRBV7-9	.	TRBJ1-2	TGTGCCAGCAGCTCCAGGACAGTTCATTGGTATGGCTACACCTTC	CASSSRTVHWYGYTF
.	TRBV30	TRBD1	TRBJ1-1	TGTGCCTGGACCCCCCCCCGGACAGGGAGGTACACTGAAGCTTTCTTT	CAWTPPRTGRYTEAFF
.	TRBV5-1	.	TRBJ1-3	TGCGCCAGCAGCCAAGTTCAGGGTATCGACGGAAACACCATATATTTT	CASSQVQGIDGNTIYF
.	TRBV30	TRBD1	TRBJ2-6	TGTGCCTGGAGTGTACTGGGACAGGCTCGGGCCGGGGCCAACGTCCTGACTTTC	CAWSVLGQARAGANVLTF
few	TRBV28	.	TRBJ1-1	TGTGCCAGCAGTTTGGCAGGGGATAACGTTGAAGCTTTCTTT	CASSLAGDNVEAFF
.	TRBV19	.	TRBJ1-5	TGTGCCAGTAGTATGAACAGGGGCAATCAGCCCCAGCATTTT	CASSMNRGNQPQHF
.	TRBV6-6	.	TRBJ1-6	TGTGCCAGCAGTTACCTCCGGGGTGATAATTCACCCCTCCACTTT	CASSYLRGDNSPLHF
.	TRBV5-1	TRBD1	TRBJ1-1	TGCGCCAGCGGGACAGGGGATCGGACTATGAACACTGAAGCTTTCTTT	CASGTGDRTMNTEAFF
.	TRBV2	TRBD2	TRBJ2-1	TGTGCCAGCAGTGAAGCCCACGGGGGGGCCGAGTTCTTC	CASSEAHGGAEFF
few	TRBV4-3	.	TRBJ2-3	TGCGCCAGCAGCCCCCGTCCGGGGGGCCTCCGCACAGATACGCAGTATTTT	CASSPRPGGLRTDTQYF
.	TRBV30	TRBD1	TRBJ1-1	TGTGCCTGCACAGGGGATGTTGAAGCTTTCTTT	CACTGDVEAFF
.	TRBV27	.	TRBJ1-2	TGTGCCAGCAGTCTGGCGGGTAGCTATGGCTACACCTTC	CASSLAGSYGYTF
.	TRBV25-1	.	TRBJ2-5	TGTGCCAGCAGGGGGCCTGGGACCCAGTACTTC	CASRGPGTQYF
.	TRBV7-6	.	TRBJ1-1	TGTGCCAGCAGCTTAGACCCTGGGGGACGGGGCACTGAAGCTTTCTTT	CASSLDPGGRGTEAFF
few	TRBV7-9	.	TRBJ1-1	TGTGCCAGCAGCTTGCAGCCGAACACTGAAGCTTTCTTT	CASSLQPNTEAFF
.	TRBV19	.	TRBJ2-2	TGTGCCAGCACCCTAAACAGGGTCACCGGGGAGCTGTTTTTT	CASTLNRVTGELFF
.	TRBV2	TRBD2	TRBJ2-5	TGTGCCAGCAGTTCGACAGCGGGGGGCTTCGAGACCCAGTACTTC	CASSSTAGGFETQYF
.	TRBV6-5	.	TRBJ1-1	TGTGCCAGCAGTTACCGGAGGAACACTGAAGCTTTCTTT	CASSYRRNTEAFF
once	TRBV5-5	.	TRBJ2-7	TGTGCCAGCAGCCGGGGGGGAGGACAGGGCTTGAGCTACGAGCAGTACTTC	CASSRGGGQGLSYEQYF
few	TRBV19	.	TRBJ2-6	TGTGCCAGTAGTATAAACGGTAACTCTGGGGCCAACGTCCTGACTTTC	CASSINGNSGANVLTF
.	TRBV11-1	.	TRBJ1-2	TGTGCCAGCAGCTTAGCTCCGACCTATGGCTACACCTTC	CASSLAPTYGYTF
few	TRBV4-2	.	TRBJ1-5	TGTGCCAGCAGCCGGGCGGCGGGTAGCAATCAGCCCCAGCATTTT	CASSRAAGSNQPQHF
.	TRBV5-6	.	TRBJ2-1	TGTGCCAGCAGCTTTGGGACTCTCTCCAATGAGCAGTTCTTC	CASSFGTLSNEQFF
.	TRBV27	TRBD2	TRBJ2-7	TGTGCCAGCAGCCCGGGACTAGCGGGGATGGGCGAGCAGTACTTC	CASSPGLAGMGEQYF
.	TRBV30	.	TRBJ2-7	TGTGCCTGGAGTCCCCAGGGGTTTTACGAGCAGTACTTC	CAWSPQGFYEQYF
.	TRBV2	TRBD1	TRBJ1-1	TGTGCCAGCAGCCGGGACAGGGGTAATGAAGCTTTCTTT	CASSRDRGNEAFF
.	TRBV27	TRBD2	TRBJ2-7	TGTGCCAGCAGGGGGCTAGCGGCCACCTACGAGCAGTACTTC	CASRGLAATYEQYF
.	TRBV5-1	.	TRBJ2-7	TGCGCCAGCAGCGGGTACAGGGAACCCCCTACCGAGCAGTACTTC	CASSGYREPPTEQYF
.	TRBV30	.	TRBJ2-5	TGTGCCTATGGGACCAGCCGGGAGACCCAGTACTTC	CAYGTSRETQYF
.	TRBV9	.	TRBJ1-4	TGTGCCAGCAGCGTAGGGGGGTCGTCTAATGAAAAACTGTTTTTT	CASSVGGSSNEKLFF
.	TRBV2	.	TRBJ1-5	TGTGCCAGCAGTAGGGAAAGCAATCAGCCCCAGCATTTT	CASSRESNQPQHF
few	TRBV4-1	TRBD2	TRBJ2-1	TGCGCCAGCAGCCCCCACGAGACTAGCGGGATGAGCTCCTACAATGAGCAGTTCTTC	CASSPHETSGMSSYNEQFF
once	TRBV5-5	TRBD1	TRBJ1-2	TGTGCCAGCAGCTTAGGACAGGGGGATACGGGCTATGGCTACACCTTC	CASSLGQGDTGYGYTF
.	TRBV25-1	.	TRBJ2-3	TGTGCCAGCAGTGAATACGGGGTGGATATAGATACGCAGTATTTT	CASSEYGVDIDTQYF
few	TRBV5-1	.	TRBJ1-1	TGCGCCAGCAGCTTTACGGCCGGTGAAGCTTTCTTT	CASSFTAGEAFF
.	TRBV25-1	.	TRBJ1-2	TGTGCCAGCAGTGTCAGGGCCTTCTATGGCTACACCTTC	CASSVRAFYGYTF
.	TRBV2	TRBD2	TRBJ2-1	TGTGCCAGCAGTGTCAGTAGCGGGACCTACAATGAGCAGTTCTTC	CASSVSSGTYNEQFF
.	TRBV29-1	TRBD1	TRBJ1-3	TGCAGCGTCACCCGACAGGGCGGAAACACCATATATTTT	CSVTRQGGNTIYF
.	TRBV10-3	.	TRBJ1-2	TGTGCCACCAGAAATGGGGGGCCCGGGCGGGTTAAAGACTATGGCTACACCTTC	CATRNGGPGRVKDYGYTF
.	TRBV7-2	TRBD1	TRBJ1-2	TGTGCCAGCAGCCCGTGGACAGGGGGGATCTATGGCTACACCTTC	CASSPWTGGIYGYTF
.	TRBV19	.	TRBJ1-5	TGTGCCAGTAGTACCCCGCGGGGGATTGTGAGCAATCAGCCCCAGCATTTT	CASSTPRGIVSNQPQHF
once	TRBV6-5	.	TRBJ2-3	TGTGCCAGCAGTGGAGGAGGGGATACGCAGTATTTT	CASSGGGDTQYF
.	TRBV27	.	TRBJ2-7	TGTGCCAGCAGTTTATCCGGGGTGAGGTACGAGCAGTACTTC	CASSLSGVRYEQYF
.	TRBV11-2	.	TRBJ2-1	TGTGCCAGCACCACCAACAGGTACAATGAGCAGTTCTTC	CASTTNRYNEQFF